A single sample gave rise to the 24 T cell receptor beta chains below, sequenced in a study of OX40 agonist ivuxolimab in advanced cancers. Sequencing used immunoSEQ multiplex PCR; TCRdb keeps in-frame clones, though not all of them. Of approximately 70,000 clones in the sample, around 88% are singletons; the top ten hold approximately 0.86%. Specimen: CD4+ or CD8+ T cells sorted from blood, collected in a trial of the OX40 agonist ivuxolimab. These receptors were obtained from an adult with an advanced solid tumor such as melanoma, head and neck, liver or kidney cancer.

This clone was seen a single time. The chain uses TRBV28 and TRBJ1-2; D is possibly TRBD1 (5 bases). The CDR3 totals 12 residues. Germline assignment: CDR1 MDHEN and CDR2 SYDVKM. Trimming took 6 bases from V and 7 from J, leaving 12 bases between them. CDR3 DNA: TGTGCCAGCAGGCCGGGGGTTCGTGGCTACACCTTC. Residues: CASRPGVRGYTF.

This clone was seen only once. The chain combines TRBV4-3 with TRBJ2-7, with TRBD1 identical over 9 bases. Germline V gene sequence: CDR1 LGHNA, CDR2 YSLEER. This CDR3 is 15 amino acids long. V gave up 1 base and J gave up 0 bases; unmatched junction bases: 1. Written as DNA, the CDR3 is TGCGCCAGCAGCCAAGGACAGGGGGGCTCCTACGAGCAGTACTTC. This encodes CASSQGQGGSYEQYF.

The chain uses TRBV9 and TRBJ2-7; no clear D. Trimming left V 2 bases short and J 5 bases short, with 11 bases between. The CDR3 is 13 residues long. From germline, CDR1 is SGDLS and CDR2 YYNGEE. The CDR3 DNA is TGTGCCAGCAGCGTCGATTCCGAGAACGAGCAGTACTTC. Encoded protein: CASSVDSENEQYF.

This clone was seen a handful of times. V and J are TRBV7-2 and TRBJ2-5, with D tentatively TRBD2 (5 bases). V dropped 5 bases and J dropped 5 bases, with 15 bases sitting between them. Germline assignment: CDR1 SGHTA and CDR2 FQGNSA. The CDR3 covers 14 residues. The CDR3 DNA reads TGTGCCAGCAGCATTACTTCGCGAGGGGAGACCCAGTACTTC. It specifies CASSITSRGETQYF.

The chain combines TRBV7-9 with TRBJ1-1; maybe TRBD1 (6 bases). The V end was cut by 4 bases, the J end by 2 bases, with 14 bases between. Germline V lookup: CDR1 SEHNR, CDR2 FQNEAQ (reference sequence). The length of the CDR3 is 15 residues. The CDR3, as DNA: TGTGCCAGCAGCTCTACGGGACAAGTCAACACTGAAGCTTTCTTT. Translating gives CASSSTGQVNTEAFF.

This clone was seen a few times. This sequence joins TRBV7-9 and TRBJ1-2; D is undetermined. CDR3 length equals 14 residues. The germline gives CDR1 SEHNR, CDR2 FQNEAQ (reference sequence). Trimming pared 2 bases from V and 7 bases from J, leaving 14 bases between. CDR3 residues: CASSLFASSAGYTF. The CDR3 DNA reads TGTGCCAGCAGCTTATTTGCCAGTAGTGCTGGCTACACCTTC.

This clone was seen only a few times. CDR3 coding DNA: TGTGCCAGCAGCGAGGGGGCAGATACGCAGTATTTT. Translation gives CASSEGADTQYF. The J gene is TRBJ2-3, the V gene TRBV7-2, with D tentatively TRBD1 (6 bases). The CDR3 is made up of 12 amino acids. Germline V gene data show CDR1 as SGHTA and CDR2 as FQGNSA. V shed 5 bases and J shed 4 bases, with 7 bases lying between them.

V and J are TRBV6-6 and TRBJ2-7, with D possibly matching TRBD2 (6 bases). Germline CDR1 MNHNY, CDR2 SVGAGI (reference sequence). The CDR3 loop spans 12 amino acids. V was pared by 8 bases and J by 4 bases, with 12 bases between. The CDR3 loop is CASAPSVYEQYF. In DNA form, the CDR3 reads TGTGCCAGCGCGCCTAGCGTGTACGAGCAGTACTTC.

The gene calls are TRBV18 and TRBJ1-1, with D possibly TRBD1 on 5 matching bases. The CDR3 is 15 residues long. Trimming took off 6 bases at V and 5 bases at J, with 19 bases between the two ends. Germline loops: CDR1 KGHSH, CDR2 LQKENI. CDR3 loop: CASSPPGRARTEAFF. The CDR3 DNA reads TGTGCCAGCTCCCCCCCCGGCAGGGCACGGACTGAAGCTTTCTTT.

The chain recombines TRBV6-6 with TRBJ2-2; D call uncertain. The CDR3 spans 13 residues. The V gene lost 6 bases and the J gene lost 6 bases, with 11 bases spanning the gap. Germline V gene sequence: CDR1 MNHNY, CDR2 SVGAGI (reference sequence). The DNA for the CDR3 is TGTGCCAGCAGACTCGTCCTAGCCGGGGAGCTGTTTTTT. This gives the protein CASRLVLAGELFF.

This chain links TRBV7-2 with TRBJ2-7; 7 positions match TRBD2. The V and J ends lost 1 base and 3 bases, in that order; junction bases with no gene match: 9. Per the germline V gene, CDR1 is SGHTA and CDR2 is FQGNSA. The CDR3 is 16 residues long. CDR3 region: CASSLERGRAFYEQYF. The CDR3 DNA sequence: TGTGCCAGCAGCTTAGAACGTGGGAGGGCCTTCTACGAGCAGTACTTC.

The V call is TRBV5-4, the J call TRBJ2-5, with D perhaps matching TRBD1 (8 bases). CDR1 is SGHNT, CDR2 YYREEE, per germline (reference sequence). This CDR3 region has 17 residues. The V end was cut by 0 bases, the J end by 4 bases, with 19 bases between. CDR3 bases: TGTGCCAGCAGCTTGGGGTCGACAGGGGAGGGAAGAGAGACCCAGTACTTC. Amino acid sequence: CASSLGSTGEGRETQYF.

The V call is TRBV18, the J call TRBJ2-1, with D uncertain. The germline V gene encodes CDR1 KGHSH and CDR2 LQKENI. Trimming shortened V by 0 bases and J by 0 bases, and 18 bases separated the two germline ends. The CDR3 is 19 residues long. The CDR3 sequence: CASSPPIGSFWSSYNEQFF. DNA for the CDR3: TGTGCCAGCTCACCACCGATAGGGTCGTTTTGGAGCTCCTACAATGAGCAGTTCTTC. Full variable domain (rest looked up from reference TRBV18 and TRBJ2-1): NAGVMQNPRHLVRRRGQEARLRCSPMKGHSHVYWYRQLPEEGLKFMVYLQKENIIDESGMPKERFSAEFPKEGPSILRIQQVVRGDSAAYFCASSPPIGSFWSSYNEQFFGPGTRLTVL.

This clone was detected once. J is TRBJ2-2 and V is TRBV7-9; possible D gene TRBD1, 6 bases. This CDR3 is built from 14 residues. Deletions cut 5 bases from V and 6 bases from J, with 13 bases between. Per the germline V gene, CDR1 is SEHNR and CDR2 is FQNEAQ (reference sequence). The CDR3 region is CASSARTVPGELFF. As DNA, the CDR3 is TGTGCCAGCAGCGCCCGGACAGTACCCGGGGAGCTGTTTTTT.

The chain carries TRBV5-1 and TRBJ2-7, with 12 positions matching TRBD2. The ends lost 1 base at V and 0 bases at J; junction bases unmatched: 5. The CDR3 consists of 17 residues. Germline CDR1 is SGHRS and CDR2 is YFSETQ. The CDR3 here is CASSLPPTSGSSYEQYF. CDR3 nucleotides: TGCGCCAGCAGCTTGCCCCCGACTAGCGGGAGCTCCTACGAGCAGTACTTC.

CDR3 in DNA: TGTGCCAGCACCGGGGGTCAGGGCAGGGAGACCCAGTACTTC. This encodes CASTGGQGRETQYF. This chain joins TRBV2 and TRBJ2-5; a weak D match, TRBD2 (6 bases). The CDR3 extends over 14 amino acids. Germline V lookup: CDR1 SNHLY, CDR2 FYNNEI. The V and J ends lost 7 bases and 5 bases respectively, with 17 bases between them.

The chain has TRBV2 and TRBJ2-5; possibly TRBD1 for D (5 bases). Between the trimmed V and J ends, which lost 7 bases and 5 bases, there was a span of 5 bases. From germline, CDR1 is SNHLY and CDR2 FYNNEI. The CDR3 has 10 residues. The CDR3: CASKGETQYF. In DNA form, the CDR3 reads TGTGCCAGCAAGGGGGAGACCCAGTACTTC. Full variable domain (missing parts from reference TRBV2 and TRBJ2-5): EPEVTQTPSHQVTQMGQEVILRCVPISNHLYFYWYRQILGQKVEFLVSFYNNEISEKSEIFDDQFSVERPDGSNFTLKIRSTKLEDSAMYFCASKGETQYFGPGTRLLVL.

The genes are TRBV4-1 and TRBJ2-1, with TRBD2 matching over 7 bases. Trimming cost V 1 base and J 0 bases; bases outside gene matches: 9. Per the germline V gene, CDR1 is MGHRA and CDR2 is YSYEKL. This CDR3 has 18 amino acids. The DNA for the CDR3 is TGCGCCAGCAGCCAAGCCCCCGTGGCTAGCGGCTCCTACAATGAGCAGTTCTTC. Amino acid sequence: CASSQAPVASGSYNEQFF.

J is TRBJ2-7 and V is TRBV9; 10 bases are a match to TRBD2. V lost 4 bases, J lost 5 bases, and 12 bases stayed unmatched. This CDR3 has 16 amino acids. The germline CDR1 and CDR2 sequences are SGDLS and YYNGEE. The CDR3, as DNA: TGTGCCAGCAGCCCCGGGCTCGGACTAGCGGTCGACGAGCAGTACTTC. Translated, it gives CASSPGLGLAVDEQYF.

This chain joins TRBV6-6 and TRBJ2-7; TRBD1 agrees at 8 bases. Germline V gene data show CDR1 as MNHNY and CDR2 as SVGAGI (reference sequence). V shed 5 bases and J 3 bases; nucleotides not matched to a gene: 9. The CDR3 runs to 15 residues. The CDR3 bases are TGTGCCAGCAGTACCCCCGGACAGGGCGTCTACGAGCAGTACTTC. It is translated as CASSTPGQGVYEQYF.

This chain links TRBV5-1 with TRBJ2-5, with 12 bases matching TRBD2. V trimming: 5 bases; J trimming: 7 bases; junction bases outside the gene matches: 9. The CDR3 loop spans 15 amino acids. Germline CDR1 is SGHRS and CDR2 is YFSETQ. CDR3 nucleotides: TGCGCCAGCAGGACTAGCGGGAGATCTGTCGCGACCCAGTACTTC. It specifies CASRTSGRSVATQYF.

The rearrangement links TRBV30 to TRBJ2-4, with D unresolved. The CDR3 runs 15 residues. From germline, CDR1 is GTSNPN and CDR2 SVGIG (reference sequence). V was trimmed by 0 bases and J by 0 bases, leaving 9 bases between them. This CDR3 reads CAWSVRSLAKNIQYF. CDR3 nucleotides: TGTGCCTGGAGTGTAAGATCACTAGCCAAAAACATTCAGTACTTC.

In the case of this clone: In the same sample, other DNA sequences code for this CDR3. The chain is built from TRBV5-6 and TRBJ1-1, with D unclear. The V end was cut by 7 bases, the J end by 0 bases, with 13 bases between. Looked up from germline, CDR1 is SGHDT and CDR2 is YYEEEE. The CDR3 totals 14 residues. CDR3 DNA sequence: TGTGCCAGCTGCCGGACGGACCTGAACACTGAAGCTTTCTTT. Protein product: CASCRTDLNTEAFF.

In its sample, this clone was seen once. Its ends do not fully match the called genes, so a read error is possible. This chain joins TRBV5-4 and TRBJ1-6, with D uncertain. Germline V lookup: CDR1 SGHNT, CDR2 YYREEE (reference sequence). The CDR3 is 14 residues long. The CDR3 protein is CASSLGLGNSPLHF. The CDR3 DNA sequence: TGTGCCAGCAGCTTGGGTTTGGGCAATTCCCCCCTCCACTTT.